This T cell receptor beta chain emerged from a study of CD8+ T cells in alopecia areata. Study observations and caveats: The link between baseline CD8+ expansion and response remains uncertain with one nonresponder.

For this clone: Its cognate antigen is unknown.

Specified treatment: oral pan-JAK inhibitor, 5-10 mg twice daily. The V and J ends lost 0 bases and 7 bases respectively, with 13 bases between them. This CDR3 region has 16 residues. CDR1 and CDR2 from the germline V gene are MGHDK and SYGVNS. RNA extraction was followed by reverse transcription into cDNA, which acted as the sequencing template. Only in-frame clones appear in the TCRdb table, and some are missing; sequencing was by immunoSEQ multiplex PCR. This table holds about 180,000 clones, around 51% found once. This receptor was taken from a human donor with alopecia areata. The chain is built from TRBV25-1 and TRBJ1-6, with D possibly matching TRBD1 (5 bases). The sample here was CD8+ T cells sorted from blood, taken at week 52, from a patient treated with tofacitinib. The CDR3 coding sequence is TGTGCCAGCAGTGAATATGTGGGGACGGGAAATTCACCCCTCCACTTT. Residues: CASSEYVGTGNSPLHF.